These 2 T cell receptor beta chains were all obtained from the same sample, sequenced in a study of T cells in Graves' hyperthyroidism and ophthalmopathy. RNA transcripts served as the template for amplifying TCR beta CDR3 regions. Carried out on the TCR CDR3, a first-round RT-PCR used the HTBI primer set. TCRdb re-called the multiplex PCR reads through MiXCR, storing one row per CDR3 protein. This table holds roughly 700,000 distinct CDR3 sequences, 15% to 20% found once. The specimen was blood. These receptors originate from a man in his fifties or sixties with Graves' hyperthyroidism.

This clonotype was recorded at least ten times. CDR3 sequence (DNA): TGTGCCAGCAGTGAAGCGCGCGACAGTAATCAGCCCCAGCATTTT. The encoded protein is CASSEARDSNQPQHF. The rearrangement links TRBV2 to TRBJ1-5, with D tentatively TRBD1 (5 bases). Between the trimmed V and J ends, which lost 0 bases and 4 bases, there was a span of 10 bases. The germline gives CDR1 SNHLY, CDR2 FYNNEI. CDR3 length: 15 residues. Looking up the rest from reference TRBV2 and TRBJ1-5 gives the full variable domain: EPEVTQTPSHQVTQMGQEVILRCVPISNHLYFYWYRQILGQKVEFLVSFYNNEISEKSEIFDDQFSVERPDGSNFTLKIRSTKLEDSAMYFCASSEARDSNQPQHFGDGTRLSIL.

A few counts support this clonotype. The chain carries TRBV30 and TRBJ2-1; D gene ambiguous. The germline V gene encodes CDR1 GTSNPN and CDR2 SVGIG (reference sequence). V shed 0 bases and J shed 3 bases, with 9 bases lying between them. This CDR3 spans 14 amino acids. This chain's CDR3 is CAWSVYQSYNEQFF. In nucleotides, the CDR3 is TGTGCCTGGAGTGTATACCAAAGCTACAATGAGCAGTTCTTC.